The next 6 T cell receptor beta chains were all read from a single sample in a study of patients and donors after allogeneic stem cell transplantation. MiXCR, run by TCRdb on the RT-PCR reads, gives a single entry per CDR3 protein. Of about 8,300 distinct CDR3 sequences in the sample, around 10% were seen once. Sequencing used blood, either unsorted or a sorted T cell fraction (not recorded which). All receptors derive from a human donor who was either an allogeneic HSCT recipient or a stem cell or donor lymphocyte infusion donor (not recorded which). It is not recorded whose cells these are; they may come from a transplant donor.

V is TRBV20-1 and J is TRBJ1-1, with 11 positions matching TRBD1. CDR3 length equals 15 residues. Trimming at V came to 5 bases and at J to 0 bases, leaving 5 bases not matched to a gene. Looked up from germline, CDR1 is DFQATT and CDR2 is SNEGSKA (reference sequence). The DNA for the CDR3 is TGCAGTGCTTTAAGGACAGGGGGCATGAACACTGAAGCTTTCTTT. It codes for CSALRTGGMNTEAFF.

Relative to its sample, this clonotype is medium-sized. Written as DNA, the CDR3 is TGCAGTGCTCTTGACGGGGAGAATCAGCCCCAGCATTTT. Residues: CSALDGENQPQHF. This chain connects TRBV20-1 to TRBJ1-5, with D unclear. Germline V CDR1 and CDR2: DFQATT, SNEGSKA (reference sequence). This CDR3 has 13 residues. Trimming took off 5 bases at V and 4 bases at J, with 12 bases between the two ends.

J is TRBJ2-2 and V is TRBV11-2, with 7 positions matching TRBD1. The CDR3 runs to 14 residues. Germline V lookup: CDR1 SGHAT, CDR2 FQNNGV. The ends lost 5 bases at V and 15 bases at J; junction bases unmatched: 15. The CDR3 DNA reads TGTGCCAGCAGCGTTATAGGGACAGCCGGGCTGGTGTTTTTT. This codes for CASSVIGTAGLVFF.

There are many counts of this clonotype. J is TRBJ1-6 and V is TRBV7-2; 11 positions agree with TRBD1. The CDR3 covers 17 residues. The germline V gene has CDR1 SGHTA and CDR2 FQGNSA. Trimming at V came to 1 base and at J to 15 bases, leaving 14 bases not matched to a gene. The CDR3 reads CASSLVSSGQGGWNLHF. The DNA for the CDR3 is TGTGCCAGCAGCTTAGTGTCGTCGGGACAGGGGGGTTGGAACCTCCACTTT.

The genes are TRBV30 and TRBJ1-1; a possible D gene is TRBD1 (6 bases). Germline-derived CDR1 and CDR2 are GTSNPN and SVGIG (reference sequence). V gave up 4 bases and J gave up 5 bases, with 20 bases separating them. The CDR3 covers 15 residues. The CDR3 reads CAWTHPGRGFTEAFF. Here the CDR3 DNA reads TGTGCCTGGACTCACCCGGGCAGGGGTTTTACTGAAGCTTTCTTT.

This clonotype has a count of ten or more. The V call is TRBV20-1, the J call TRBJ1-2; D is uncertain. CDR3 length: 12 amino acids. Germline CDR1 DFQATT, CDR2 SNEGSKA (reference sequence). CDR3 in amino acids: CSAVGPRDGYTF. The CDR3 region has the DNA TGCTCCGCTGTAGGACCCCGGGATGGCTACACCTTC.